This is a list of T cell receptor beta chains from one sample in a study of T cells in localized non-small cell lung cancer. The data were produced by immunoSEQ multiplex PCR, yet TCRdb's version contains in-frame clones alone and is incomplete. The data show roughly 26,000 clones, more than 85% seen once. Source: peripheral blood, taken before any cancer treatment. The receptor source for this set is a female donor over 55 with stage II squamous cell lung carcinoma. The CDR3 runs from the conserved cysteine through the conserved F or W. The D gene is left open where the match is weak. A clone size is listed for some rows: how often the clone was seen (once, few, many), or a class if it is expanded.

TRBV19,TRBD1,NA,TRBJ1-1,CASTGTVNTEAFF,TGTGCCAGTACAGGGACAGTGAACACTGAAGCTTTCTTT
TRBV4-3,TRBD1,NA,TRBJ1-1,CASSQGQGLNTEAFF,TGCGCCAGCAGCCAAGGACAGGGTTTGAACACTGAAGCTTTCTTT
TRBV27,NA,NA,TRBJ2-7,CASSYGTGYEQYF,TGTGCCAGCAGTTATGGGACGGGGTACGAGCAGTACTTC
TRBV11-2,TRBD1,NA,TRBJ1-1,CASSSTDRVRRAFF,TGTGCCAGCAGCTCCACCGACAGGGTAAGGAGGGCTTTCTTT
TRBV6-6,NA,NA,TRBJ2-7,CASSYGGNYEQYF,TGTGCCAGCAGTTACGGCGGGAACTACGAGCAGTACTTC
TRBV10-3,TRBD2,NA,TRBJ2-2,CAISATSGRNTGELFF,TGTGCCATCAGTGCCACTAGCGGGAGAAACACCGGGGAGCTGTTTTTT
TRBV29-1,NA,NA,TRBJ2-1,CSVVPNGAGSYNEQFF,TGCAGCGTTGTCCCTAATGGGGCAGGTTCCTACAATGAGCAGTTCTTC
TRBV6-1,NA,NA,TRBJ2-7,CASSETRGVEQYF,TGTGCCAGCAGTGAAACTCGCGGGGTAGAGCAGTACTTC
TRBV6-6,NA,NA,TRBJ1-2,CASSYGGRVTF,TGTGCCAGCAGTTACGGGGGGCGCGTCACCTTC
TRBV9,TRBD1,NA,TRBJ1-1,CASSVAPTGETEAFF,TGTGCCAGCAGCGTAGCTCCGACAGGGGAGACTGAAGCTTTCTTT
TRBV28,TRBD1,once,TRBJ2-7,CASKRTGVVYEQYF,TGTGCCAGCAAGAGGACAGGGGTTGTCTACGAGCAGTACTTC
TRBV9,NA,NA,TRBJ1-4,CASSTGGGEKLFF,TGTGCCAGCAGCACCGGGGGAGGTGAAAAACTGTTTTTT
TRBV19,NA,NA,TRBJ2-7,CASSTGTPSSYEQYF,TGTGCCAGTAGTACCGGGACTCCGTCGTCCTACGAGCAGTACTTC
TRBV28,TRBD1,NA,TRBJ2-7,CASSFGTGLGEQYF,TGTGCCAGCAGTTTCGGGACAGGGCTCGGAGAGCAGTACTTC
TRBV28,NA,NA,TRBJ2-1,CASRPPSNEQFF,TGTGCCAGCAGACCCCCGTCCAATGAGCAGTTCTTC
TRBV19,TRBD1,NA,TRBJ1-1,CASSSTGGTEAFF,TGTGCCAGTAGTTCGACAGGGGGCACTGAAGCTTTCTTT
TRBV27,NA,NA,TRBJ2-1,CASTRAGGYNEQFF,TGTGCCAGCACCCGGGCGGGCGGGTACAATGAGCAGTTCTTC
TRBV6-5,NA,NA,TRBJ2-1,CASSDQYEQFF,TGTGCCAGCAGCGACCAATATGAGCAGTTCTTC
TRBV28,NA,NA,TRBJ1-2,CASSLPQTGLGDGYTF,TGTGCCAGCAGTTTACCCCAGACAGGACTAGGGGATGGCTACACCTTC
TRBV28,TRBD1,once,TRBJ2-4,CASSRTGAKNIQYF,TGTGCCAGCAGTCGGACAGGGGCCAAAAACATTCAGTACTTC
TRBV7-2,NA,NA,TRBJ1-5,CASSLVWGNQPQHF,TGTGCCAGCAGCTTAGTATGGGGAAATCAGCCCCAGCATTTT
TRBV5-1,TRBD1,NA,TRBJ1-5,CASSLTGGDNQPQHF,TGCGCCAGCAGCTTGACAGGGGGTGACAATCAGCCCCAGCATTTT
TRBV7-3,NA,NA,TRBJ1-1,CASSLGVVGEAFF,TGTGCCAGCAGCTTAGGAGTGGTTGGTGAAGCTTTCTTT
TRBV19,NA,NA,TRBJ2-6,CASSIKSGANVLTF,TGTGCCAGTAGCATAAAGTCTGGGGCCAACGTCCTGACTTTC